The present T cell receptor beta chain was sequenced within a study of blood T cell repertoires in COVID-19. This CDR3 has 16 residues. CDR1 and CDR2 (germline): MNHEY, SVGAGI. Trimming took off 3 bases at V and 0 bases at J, with 12 bases between the two ends. Some clones are missing from TCRdb's copy, which holds only in-frame ones; the method was immunoSEQ multiplex PCR. This sample has some 150,000 clones, with 80% to 85% found just once. This clone has a handful of counts. Material: peripheral blood. The TCR originated in a human donor in a cohort sampled during active COVID-19. The chain carries TRBV6-5 and TRBJ1-3, with a tentative D call TRBD1 (5 bases). CDR3 in amino acids: CASSYFRQLSGNTIYF. The CDR3 DNA reads as TGTGCCAGCAGTTATTTTCGACAGCTCTCTGGAAACACCATATATTTT.